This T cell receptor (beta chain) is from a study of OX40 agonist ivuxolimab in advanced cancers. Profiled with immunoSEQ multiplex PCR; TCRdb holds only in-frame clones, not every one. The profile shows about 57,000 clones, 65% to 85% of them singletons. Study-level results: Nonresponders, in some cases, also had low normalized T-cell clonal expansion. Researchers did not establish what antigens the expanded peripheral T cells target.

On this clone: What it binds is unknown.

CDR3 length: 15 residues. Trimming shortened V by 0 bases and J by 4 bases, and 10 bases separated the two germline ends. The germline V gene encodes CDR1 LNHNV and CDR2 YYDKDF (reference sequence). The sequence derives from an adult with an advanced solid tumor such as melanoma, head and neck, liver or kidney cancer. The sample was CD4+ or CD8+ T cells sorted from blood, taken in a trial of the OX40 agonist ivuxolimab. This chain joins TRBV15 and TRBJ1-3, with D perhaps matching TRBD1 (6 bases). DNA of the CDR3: TGTGCCACCAGCAGAGATTGGACAGAAGGAAACACCATATATTTT. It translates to CATSRDWTEGNTIYF.